These T cell receptor beta chains were read from a single sample in a study of T-cell memory formation after mild COVID-19. TCRdb reprocessed the 5' RACE reads via MiXCR and lists one record per CDR3 protein. This sample has fewer than 350,000 distinct CDR3 sequences, with roughly an eighth found just once. The material sequenced was PBMCs or a T cell subset sorted from them (not recorded which). All receptors come from a man aged 18 to 29 who had mild COVID-19 (a few samples of this study predate the infection). Cell type and time point are not known. Each CDR3 is given with its conserved first and last residue. Each record gives: V gene, clone size, J gene, D gene, CDR3 protein, CDR3 DNA. A D gene is named only where the DNA matches it firmly. Some rows mark clone size as missing; the rest say once, few, many or name a class of expanded clone.

>TRBV19|NA|TRBJ2-7|TRBD2
CASSISGLTYEQYF
TGTGCCAGTAGCATTAGCGGGCTTACCTACGAGCAGTACTTC
>TRBV27|few|TRBJ2-1|NA
CASSSVGRGPYNEQFF
TGTGCCAGCAGTTCGGTTGGACGGGGGCCTTACAATGAGCAGTTCTTC
>TRBV4-2|many|TRBJ2-1|NA
CASSGGSYNEQFF
TGTGCCAGCTCTGGGGGTTCCTACAATGAGCAGTTCTTC
>TRBV6-2/TRBV6-3|NA|TRBJ2-1|NA
CASNGQSYNEQFF
TGTGCCAGCAATGGACAGTCCTACAATGAGCAGTTCTTC
>TRBV18|few|TRBJ2-4|NA
CASSPRREGAKNIQYF
TGTGCCAGCTCACCACGTAGGGAAGGAGCCAAAAACATTCAGTACTTC
>TRBV7-2|NA|TRBJ2-1|TRBD2
CASSMPAGLATNEQFF
TGTGCCAGCAGCATGCCGGCGGGACTAGCGACCAATGAGCAGTTCTTC
>TRBV7-2|few|TRBJ1-2|TRBD1
CASRKAGGYGYTF
TGTGCCAGCAGGAAGGCAGGGGGCTATGGCTACACCTTC
>TRBV6-6|many|TRBJ2-3|TRBD2
CATGTSYRDTQYF
TGTGCCACCGGGACTAGCTATCGAGATACGCAGTATTTT
>TRBV15|NA|TRBJ1-2|NA
CATSRDYEGLVYGYTF
TGTGCCACCAGCAGAGATTACGAGGGGCTGGTCTATGGCTACACCTTC
>TRBV5-6|NA|TRBJ1-2|TRBD1
CASSTTGFNYGYTF
TGTGCCAGCAGCACGACAGGGTTTAACTATGGCTACACCTTC
>TRBV7-2|NA|TRBJ1-2|NA
CASSSPVTF
TGTGCCAGCAGCTCTCCCGTCACCTTC
>TRBV4-2|few|TRBJ2-2|NA
CASSQDRTGELFF
TGTGCCAGCAGCCAAGATCGGACCGGGGAGCTGTTTTTT
>TRBV7-7|NA|TRBJ2-2|NA
CASSVTGYTGELFF
TGTGCCAGCAGCGTTACAGGGTACACCGGGGAGCTGTTTTTT
>TRBV6-6|NA|TRBJ2-6|TRBD2
CASSYPSGGGGANVLTF
TGTGCCAGCAGTTACCCCAGCGGGGGAGGAGGGGCCAACGTCCTGACTTTC
>TRBV7-9|NA|TRBJ1-2|TRBD1
CASSRLGTGGRGYTF
TGTGCCAGCAGCCGTCTCGGGACAGGGGGCCGAGGCTACACCTTC
>TRBV6-5|many|TRBJ1-5|NA
CASSWTKNQPQHF
TGTGCCAGCAGTTGGACAAAAAATCAGCCCCAGCATTTT
>TRBV20-1|NA|TRBJ1-1|NA
CTLNTEAFF
TGCACCCTTAACACTGAAGCTTTCTTT
>TRBV5-5|NA|TRBJ1-6|NA
CASSPGQYLSSYNSPLHF
TGTGCCAGCAGCCCTGGACAGTACCTGAGCTCCTATAATTCACCCCTCCACTTT
>TRBV9|NA|TRBJ2-5|TRBD1
CASSADRGQGETQYF
TGTGCCAGCAGCGCTGACAGGGGGCAGGGGGAGACCCAGTACTTC
>TRBV7-2|NA|TRBJ1-4|NA
CASSSPLGGAREKLFF
TGTGCCAGCAGCTCCCCTTTGGGGGGGGCCCGCGAAAAACTGTTTTTT
>TRBV20-1|NA|TRBJ1-6|TRBD1
CSAGGQQGSWNSPLHF
TGCAGTGCAGGGGGACAACAGGGGTCGTGGAATTCACCCCTCCACTTT
>TRBV29-1|many|TRBJ2-5|NA
CSEQGLVEGRETQYF
TGCAGCGAACAGGGGCTGGTGGAGGGTCGAGAGACCCAGTACTTC
>TRBV12-3/TRBV12-4|NA|TRBJ1-1|TRBD1
CASSAGQGVGPTEAFF
TGTGCCAGCAGTGCCGGACAGGGCGTAGGTCCAACTGAAGCTTTCTTT
>TRBV7-6|many|TRBJ1-5|NA
CASSQQSGLNQPQHF
TGTGCCAGCAGCCAACAATCGGGGCTCAATCAGCCCCAGCATTTT
>TRBV27|NA|TRBJ1-5|NA
CASSPGGGRDDNQPQHF
TGTGCCAGCAGCCCCGGAGGTGGCAGGGACGACAATCAGCCCCAGCATTTT
>TRBV5-6|many|TRBJ2-5|NA
CASSLGDGETQYF
TGTGCCAGCAGCTTAGGCGATGGGGAGACCCAGTACTTC
>TRBV28|NA|TRBJ2-1|TRBD2
CASSPPPLLAGGPGEQFF
TGTGCCAGCAGTCCACCCCCACTACTAGCGGGGGGGCCGGGGGAGCAGTTCTTC
>TRBV28|NA|TRBJ1-2|NA
CASRRQATYGYTF
TGTGCCAGCAGGCGACAGGCTACCTATGGCTACACCTTC
>TRBV5-1|NA|TRBJ2-3|TRBD2
CASSLEYGGAGDTQYF
TGCGCCAGCAGCTTGGAATACGGGGGGGCAGGAGATACGCAGTATTTT
>TRBV7-6|NA|TRBJ1-1|NA
CASSLSGDEAFF
TGTGCCAGCAGCTTATCAGGAGATGAAGCTTTCTTT
>TRBV12-3/TRBV12-4|few|TRBJ1-5|NA
CASSWRGGNQPQHF
TGTGCCAGCAGTTGGCGGGGTGGGAATCAGCCCCAGCATTTT
>TRBV28|few|TRBJ1-1|NA
CASSFMGSSTEAFF
TGTGCCAGCAGTTTTATGGGGAGTAGCACTGAAGCTTTCTTT
>TRBV6-2/TRBV6-3|few|TRBJ1-1|TRBD1
CASTLGQLLNTEAFF
TGTGCCAGCACCCTGGGACAGCTATTAAACACTGAAGCTTTCTTT
>TRBV28|NA|TRBJ1-6|NA
CATNPGSYNSPLHF
TGTGCCACCAATCCGGGCTCCTATAATTCACCCCTCCACTTT
>TRBV5-1|NA|TRBJ1-6|TRBD1
CASQPGDRNSPLHF
TGCGCCAGCCAACCTGGGGACAGAAATTCACCCCTCCACTTT